One and the same sample provided the 25 T cell receptor beta chains below, sequenced in a study of T cell changes during pregnancy in multiple sclerosis (dated by TCRdb to the late 2010s). To prepare the library, the immunoSEQ multiplex PCR assay was applied. Held by TCRdb, this immuneACCESS table contains in-frame sequences only and omits some clones. Under half of the omission traces to an unresolved V gene where checked; the cause of the rest is unknown. The sample records fewer than 70,000 clones, about 90% of which are singletons. Roughly 2.7% of the sample is in the top ten clones. The source material was peripheral blood, sampled in the second trimester of pregnancy. The source of these receptors is a female donor in good health, enrolled as a control in a pregnancy study.

The rearrangement joins TRBV28 to TRBJ2-7; D remains ambiguous. The CDR3 sequence is 14 residues long. Trimming took 7 bases from V and 2 from J, leaving 15 bases between them. The V gene's germline CDR1 is MDHEN and CDR2 SYDVKM. CDR3 residues: CASTDGDFPYEQYF. The CDR3 DNA sequence: TGTGCCAGCACGGATGGAGACTTCCCCTACGAGCAGTACTTC.

This clone is a singleton in its sample. The CDR3 DNA follows: TGCAGCGTTGCAGGGGCCCGGGTGAACACTGAAGCTTTCTTT. Amino acid sequence: CSVAGARVNTEAFF. The V call is TRBV29-1, the J call TRBJ1-1; the D gene is possibly TRBD1 (6 bases). The V gene's germline CDR1 is SQVTM and CDR2 ANQGSEA. CDR3 length: 14 amino acids. The V and J ends lost 4 bases and 0 bases respectively, with 12 bases between them.

This chain connects TRBV5-1 to TRBJ2-7; TRBD2 is a possible D gene (5 bases). The CDR3 loop spans 15 amino acids. The germline V gene has CDR1 SGHRS and CDR2 YFSETQ. Trimming removed 4 bases from V and 2 bases from J, with 16 bases in between. In DNA form, the CDR3 reads TGCGCCAGCAGCCTAACTACCACCGGGGCCTACGAGCAGTACTTC. Protein sequence: CASSLTTTGAYEQYF.

V is TRBV7-9 and J is TRBJ1-2; the D is unclear. Germline V lookup: CDR1 SEHNR, CDR2 FQNEAQ (reference sequence). The CDR3 spans 12 residues. Trimming removed 2 bases from V and 7 bases from J, with 8 bases in between. CDR3 region: CASSLSGSGYTF. The CDR3 DNA sequence: TGTGCCAGCAGCTTAAGCGGGTCTGGCTACACCTTC.

The chain couples TRBV27 to TRBJ2-1; a possible D gene is TRBD1 (5 bases). From germline, CDR1 is MNHEY and CDR2 SMNVEV (reference sequence). The V end was cut by 3 bases, the J end by 5 bases, with 14 bases between. The CDR3 extends over 15 amino acids. The CDR3 region is CASSFVKGSNNEQFF. CDR3 bases: TGTGCCAGCAGTTTCGTGAAGGGGTCCAACAATGAGCAGTTCTTC.

This chain joins TRBV13 and TRBJ2-1, with 7 nucleotides matching TRBD2. The V gene's germline CDR1 is PRHDT and CDR2 FYEKMQ (reference sequence). Trimming cost V 11 bases and J 2 bases; bases outside gene matches: 6. The CDR3 consists of 13 residues. CDR3 in amino acids: CAAGAGTYNEQFF. In DNA form, the CDR3 reads TGTGCCGCCGGAGCGGGAACCTACAATGAGCAGTTCTTC.

The V and J genes are TRBV11-2 and TRBJ2-5; weak D call: TRBD2 (5 bases). This CDR3 contains 14 residues. V gave up 5 bases and J gave up 1 base, with 11 bases separating them. Per germline, CDR1 SGHAT and CDR2 FQNNGV. In DNA, the CDR3 is TGTGCCAGCAGCCACGAGGACTTCCAAGAGACCCAGTACTTC. Translated, it gives CASSHEDFQETQYF.

V and J are TRBV7-9 and TRBJ2-7; 8 bases align to TRBD1. Unmatched junction bases numbered 6, after V lost 5 bases and J lost 3 bases. CDR3 length: 14 amino acids. Germline assignment: CDR1 SEHNR and CDR2 FQNEAQ (reference sequence). For the CDR3, the DNA is TGTGCCAGCAGCCGGGGACAGGAACTCTACGAGCAGTACTTC. Translated, it gives CASSRGQELYEQYF. Based on the CDR3 plus reference TRBV7-9 and TRBJ2-7, the full variable domain is DTGVSQNPRHKITKRGQNVTFRCDPISEHNRLYWYRQTLGQGPEFLTYFQNEAQLEKSRLLSDRFSAERPKGSFSTLEIQRTEQGDSAMYLCASSRGQELYEQYFGPGTRLTVT.

The chain uses TRBV19 and TRBJ1-2, with D unresolved. Germline loops: CDR1 LNHDA, CDR2 SQIVND (reference sequence). The length of the CDR3 is 13 residues. V gave up 6 bases and J gave up 5 bases, with 13 bases separating them. The CDR3 loop reads CASRPGLSYGYTF. CDR3 DNA: TGTGCCAGTAGACCGGGGTTGAGTTATGGCTACACCTTC.

The chain uses TRBV6-1 and TRBJ1-5; D is uncertain. The V gene lost 1 base and the J gene lost 6 bases, with 10 bases spanning the gap. The CDR3 totals 14 residues. Germline V gene data show CDR1 as MNHNS and CDR2 as SASEGT. The CDR3 DNA sequence: TGTGCCAGCAGTGAAGGGAGGATTTCTCAGCCCCAGCATTTT. Translating it yields CASSEGRISQPQHF.

The V and J genes are TRBV19 and TRBJ1-1; D call uncertain. CDR1 is LNHDA and CDR2 is SQIVND in the germline V gene (reference sequence). The CDR3 runs 14 residues. The V and J ends lost 7 bases and 1 base respectively, with 13 bases between them. CDR3 in amino acids: CASIERRTNTEAFF. As DNA, the CDR3 is TGTGCCAGTATTGAGAGGAGGACGAACACTGAAGCTTTCTTT. The complete variable domain, with remaining parts taken from reference TRBV19 and TRBJ1-1, reads DGGITQSPKYLFRKEGQNVTLSCEQNLNHDAMYWYRQDPGQGLRLIYYSQIVNDFQKGDIAEGYSVSREKKESFPLTVTSAQKNPTAFYLCASIERRTNTEAFFGQGTRLTVV.

The V call is TRBV9, the J call TRBJ2-7; 7 positions agree with TRBD1. The CDR3 loop spans 14 amino acids. J gave up 3 bases and V 3 bases, and 6 bases lay outside the gene matches. Germline CDR1 is SGDLS and CDR2 is YYNGEE. The CDR3 here is CASSAGDRNYEQYF. CDR3 DNA sequence: TGTGCCAGCAGCGCCGGGGACAGAAACTACGAGCAGTACTTC.

The V and J genes are TRBV2 and TRBJ2-5, with 11 bases identical to TRBD2. This CDR3 region has 16 residues. Unmatched junction bases numbered 9, after V lost 5 bases and J lost 4 bases. The germline CDR1 and CDR2 sequences are SNHLY and FYNNEI. The DNA for the CDR3 is TGTGCCAGCAGTCCATTAGCGGGAGGGTTCGGAGAGACCCAGTACTTC. Amino acids: CASSPLAGGFGETQYF.

The rearrangement joins TRBV5-6 to TRBJ2-5; 8 positions agree with TRBD1. V shed 2 bases and J 4 bases; nucleotides not matched to a gene: 7. The CDR3 runs to 15 residues. Germline-derived CDR1 and CDR2 are SGHDT and YYEEEE. The CDR3 is CASSFRGTGGETQYF. In DNA form, the CDR3 reads TGTGCCAGCAGCTTTAGGGGAACAGGGGGAGAGACCCAGTACTTC.

The V gene is TRBV27, the J gene TRBJ2-1, with TRBD2 matching over 8 bases. With 2 bases clipped from V and 0 bases from J, the junction kept 3 bases outside the gene matches. The germline gives CDR1 MNHEY, CDR2 SMNVEV (reference sequence). The CDR3 consists of 16 residues. The CDR3: CASSLLSGSSYNEQFF. CDR3 DNA sequence: TGTGCCAGCAGTTTACTGAGCGGGAGCTCCTACAATGAGCAGTTCTTC.

V and J are TRBV27 and TRBJ1-4; D unresolved. Germline V lookup: CDR1 MNHEY, CDR2 SMNVEV (reference sequence). The CDR3 sequence is 13 residues long. Trimming took 3 bases from V and 7 from J, leaving 9 bases between them. In nucleotides, the CDR3 is TGTGCCAGCAGTTTGAGGGAAAGTGAAAAACTGTTTTTT. This gives the protein CASSLRESEKLFF.

The chain employs TRBV14 and TRBJ1-5; D ambiguous. This CDR3 spans 15 amino acids. Trimming stripped 4 bases from V and 6 bases from J, with 16 bases between. Germline V gene lookup returns CDR1 SGHDN and CDR2 FVKESK. The CDR3, as DNA: TGTGCCAGCAGCCCACGAGGGCCCGGTCCTCAGCCCCAGCATTTT. Its protein product is CASSPRGPGPQPQHF.

This chain uses TRBV4-1 with TRBJ2-1, with 9 positions matching TRBD2. This CDR3 has 15 residues. V trimming: 4 bases; J trimming: 0 bases; junction bases outside the gene matches: 1. The germline CDR1 and CDR2 sequences are MGHRA and YSYEKL. CDR3 sequence: CASSPTSGSYNEQFF. The CDR3 DNA reads as TGCGCCAGCAGCCCGACTAGCGGCTCCTACAATGAGCAGTTCTTC.

V and J are TRBV7-9 and TRBJ1-5; TRBD1 aligns across 10 bases. V was pared by 5 bases and J by 3 bases, with 7 bases of the junction left unmatched. The CDR3 sequence is 16 residues long. The germline gives CDR1 SEHNR, CDR2 FQNEAQ (reference sequence). The CDR3 reads CASSAGTGVINQPQHF. CDR3 nucleotide sequence: TGTGCCAGCAGCGCCGGGACAGGGGTGATCAATCAGCCCCAGCATTTT.

As for this clone: One end of the junction does not line up with germline, which may come from a read error. V usage is TRBV7-2 and J usage is TRBJ2-1; 10 nucleotides agree with TRBD2. The length of the CDR3 is 15 residues. Germline loops: CDR1 SGHTA, CDR2 FQGNSA. The CDR3 loop is CASSLAGASYNEQFF. The CDR3 DNA is TGTGCCAGCAGCCTAGCGGGGGCCTCCTACAATGAGCAGTTCTTC.

This clone has a single count. The V gene is TRBV4-1, the J gene TRBJ1-3; TRBD1 might be the D (5 bases). V was cut by 1 base and J by 4 bases, with 11 bases left in between. Per germline, CDR1 MGHRA and CDR2 YSYEKL. CDR3 length: 15 amino acids. The CDR3 region has the DNA TGCGCCAGCAGCCAAGGGGGCAACAGGGGAAACACCATATATTTT. Translated, it gives CASSQGGNRGNTIYF.

This clone was picked up one time. The chain combines TRBV30 with TRBJ1-6; TRBD1 aligns across 9 bases. Looked up from germline, CDR1 is GTSNPN and CDR2 is SVGIG (reference sequence). CDR3 length: 16 residues. After removal of 4 bases from V and 5 bases from J, the junction contained 9 bases not matched to a gene. The CDR3 nucleotides are TGTGCCTGGATGATAGGACAGGGGTATCATAATTCACCCCTCCACTTT. Amino acid sequence: CAWMIGQGYHNSPLHF.

Worth noting for this clone: One junction end does not reproduce the germline sequence, and a read error may be involved. The genes are TRBV7-7 and TRBJ2-7, with TRBD2 as a possible D gene (5 bases). This CDR3 is 13 amino acids long. The germline gives CDR1 SSHAT, CDR2 FNYEAQ (reference sequence). The CDR3 protein is CASSSYPSGEQYF. The CDR3 region has the DNA TGTGCTAGCAGCTCATACCCGTCGGGGGAGCAGTACTTC.

The J gene is TRBJ2-4, the V gene TRBV29-1, with TRBD2 identical over 13 bases. V dropped 5 bases and J dropped 12; count of bases not matched to a gene: 7. Germline values: CDR1 SQVTM, CDR2 ANQGSEA. The CDR3 has 13 amino acids. The CDR3 spells CSVLGTSGNSQYF. CDR3 in DNA: TGCAGCGTTCTCGGGACTAGCGGGAATTCTCAGTACTTC.

V gene TRBV7-9 combines with J gene TRBJ1-6; 7 bases are a match to TRBD1. The CDR3 contains 16 residues. V lost 4 bases to trimming and J lost 3 bases; unmatched junction nucleotides: 6. In germline, CDR1 is SEHNR, CDR2 FQNEAQ (reference sequence). The CDR3 DNA follows: TGTGCCAGCAGCTCGACGGACAGGCTCTATAATTCACCCCTCCACTTT. This encodes CASSSTDRLYNSPLHF.